The rows below give T cell receptor beta chains drawn from one sample of a study of T cells in Graves' hyperthyroidism and ophthalmopathy. One entry per CDR3 protein results from TCRdb running MiXCR on the multiplex PCR reads. The top ten clones hold 6.5% to 9% of a sample with 450,000 to 650,000 distinct CDR3 sequences, approximately 15% of them seen once. The sequenced sample was blood. Receptors originate from a woman aged 18-29 years with Graves' ophthalmopathy. Both conserved end residues are part of each CDR3. The D gene is left open where the match is weak. Clone size appears in some rows only: once, few, many, or a class for an expanded clone.

cdr3_length | j_call | clone_size | d_call | v_call | cdr3_aa | cdr3_nt
14 | TRBJ2-5 | many | NA | TRBV6-6 | CASSYGTGWETQYF | TGTGCCAGCAGTTACGGAACAGGGTGGGAGACCCAGTACTTC
14 | TRBJ1-1 | many | TRBD1 | TRBV20-1 | CSARLGGGRTEAFF | TGCAGTGCTAGACTCGGAGGGGGCAGGACTGAAGCTTTCTTT
16 | TRBJ2-1 | many | TRBD2 | TRBV6-1 | CASSEGQLAGANEQFF | TGTGCCAGCAGTGAAGGGCAACTAGCGGGAGCCAATGAGCAGTTCTTC
14 | TRBJ2-2 | NA | NA | TRBV6-1 | CASSIVGATGELFF | TGTGCCAGCAGTATCGTGGGGGCCACCGGGGAGCTGTTTTTT
12 | TRBJ2-7 | many | NA | TRBV30 | CAWRTDHYEQYF | TGTGCCTGGAGGACAGACCACTACGAGCAGTACTTC
12 | TRBJ1-2 | many | NA | TRBV7-2 | CASSLGRVDYTF | TGTGCCAGCAGCTTAGGAAGGGTGGACTACACCTTC
15 | TRBJ2-7 | many | NA | TRBV12-3/TRBV12-4 | CASSSGTGGVNGQYF | TGTGCCAGCAGTTCTGGAACAGGAGGGGTTAATGGGCAGTACTTC
17 | TRBJ2-3 | many | TRBD2 | TRBV7-2 | CASSLASSGSWPDTQYF | TGTGCCAGCAGCTTAGCCTCTAGCGGGAGTTGGCCAGATACGCAGTATTTT
18 | TRBJ2-7 | NA | TRBD2 | TRBV7-2 | CASSYLGLAGGPPYEQYF | TGTGCCAGCAGTTACCTAGGACTAGCGGGAGGGCCCCCCTACGAGCAGTACTTC
15 | TRBJ2-1 | NA | TRBD2 | TRBV7-7 | CASSLGGSLFNEQFF | TGTGCTAGCAGCTTAGGCGGGAGCTTGTTTAATGAGCAGTTCTTC
18 | TRBJ2-2 | NA | TRBD2 | TRBV13 | CASSSRGTSGENTGELFF | TGTGCCAGCAGCTCCCGAGGGACTAGCGGGGAGAACACCGGGGAGCTGTTTTTT
15 | TRBJ2-2 | many | NA | TRBV30 | CAWSVPSLNTGELFF | TGTGCCTGGAGTGTACCCAGCCTGAACACCGGGGAGCTGTTTTTT
15 | TRBJ2-7 | many | TRBD2 | TRBV7-9 | CASSPREAPSYEQYF | TGTGCCAGCAGCCCCCGGGAGGCCCCTTCCTACGAGCAGTACTTC
19 | TRBJ2-1 | NA | TRBD2 | TRBV9 | CASSPNLAGVAEGSNEQFF | TGTGCCAGCAGCCCAAACCTCGCGGGGGTAGCGGAAGGTTCCAATGAGCAGTTCTTC
18 | TRBJ2-1 | many | TRBD2 | TRBV7-8 | CASSLARVLAGPKNEQFF | TGTGCCAGCAGCTTAGCCCGCGTATTAGCGGGCCCAAAGAATGAGCAGTTCTTC
15 | TRBJ2-6 | few | NA | TRBV10-3 | CAISSDALGANVLTF | TGTGCCATCAGTTCTGACGCCCTGGGGGCCAACGTCCTGACTTTC
16 | TRBJ2-7 | many | TRBD1 | TRBV20-1 | CSARTSGQTFSYEQYF | TGCAGTGCTAGGACCTCGGGACAGACATTCTCCTACGAGCAGTACTTC
16 | TRBJ2-1 | many | TRBD2 | TRBV2 | CASIPGTSGNYNEQFF | TGTGCCAGCATTCCTGGGACTAGCGGAAACTACAATGAGCAGTTCTTC
17 | TRBJ2-3 | few | TRBD2 | TRBV7-3 | CASSSNPPGGPADMQYF | TGTGCCAGCAGCTCAAACCCTCCGGGAGGGCCCGCAGATATGCAGTATTTT
16 | TRBJ1-2 | NA | TRBD1 | TRBV28 | CASRLGGTGQNYGYTF | TGTGCCAGCCGCTTGGGGGGGACAGGACAAAACTATGGCTACACCTTC
14 | TRBJ2-3 | NA | NA | TRBV27 | CASRRWTDTDTQYF | TGTGCCAGCCGGAGATGGACTGACACAGATACGCAGTATTTT
15 | TRBJ1-1 | few | NA | TRBV30 | CAWRLRGLGWVEAFF | TGTGCCTGGAGGCTTAGGGGCCTTGGGTGGGTTGAAGCTTTCTTT
15 | TRBJ2-3 | few | NA | TRBV4-3 | CASSIAVTSTDTQYF | TGCGCCAGCAGCATAGCGGTTACCAGCACAGATACGCAGTATTTT
18 | TRBJ2-1 | few | TRBD2 | TRBV20-1 | CSAARKPPGLAVDNEQFF | TGCAGTGCTGCTCGAAAACCTCCAGGACTAGCGGTAGACAATGAGCAGTTCTTC
14 | TRBJ2-2 | NA | NA | TRBV18 | CASSPRDTTGELFF | TGTGCCAGCTCACCGCGGGATACCACCGGGGAGCTGTTTTTT
14 | TRBJ2-7 | NA | NA | TRBV7-9 | CASRLGQLSYEQYF | TGTGCCAGCAGGCTAGGACAGCTCTCCTACGAGCAGTACTTC
14 | TRBJ2-5 | NA | NA | TRBV5-5 | CASSFGGGRETQYF | TGCGCCAGCAGCTTCGGGGGAGGCCGGGAGACCCAGTACTTC
14 | TRBJ1-2 | NA | NA | TRBV5-1 | CASSLSGTQYGYTF | TGCGCCAGCAGCTTGTCCGGGACACAGTATGGCTACACCTTC
16 | TRBJ2-1 | many | NA | TRBV7-9 | CATRGQHLNFYNEQFF | TGTGCCACCCGAGGACAGCACCTAAATTTTTACAATGAGCAGTTCTTC
14 | TRBJ2-7 | NA | TRBD2 | TRBV7-2 | CASSRPTGGYEQYF | TGTGCCAGCAGCCGCCCCACGGGAGGCTACGAGCAGTACTTC
15 | TRBJ2-7 | few | NA | TRBV9 | CASSVTGTAGDEQYF | TGTGCCAGCAGCGTCACCGGGACAGCGGGGGACGAGCAGTACTTC
17 | TRBJ2-1 | NA | TRBD1 | TRBV24-1 | CATSDSDRLYSYNEQFF | TGTGCCACCAGTGACTCGGACAGGCTCTATTCCTACAATGAGCAGTTCTTC
15 | TRBJ2-1 | many | NA | TRBV5-1 | CASSLAGDTYNEQFF | TGCGCCAGCAGCTTGGCAGGGGACACCTACAATGAGCAGTTCTTC
17 | TRBJ2-7 | NA | TRBD2 | TRBV4-3 | CASSQGPAGTSSYEQYF | TGCGCCAGCAGCCAAGGCCCCGCCGGGACTAGCTCCTACGAGCAGTACTTC
13 | TRBJ2-3 | many | NA | TRBV7-3 | CASSLPNTDTQYF | TGTGCCAGCAGCCTCCCAAACACAGATACGCAGTATTTT
21 | TRBJ2-2 | NA | NA | TRBV29-1 | CSVEAWDSRRQGGRNTGEPFF | TGCAGCGTTGAAGCTTGGGACTCGCGGAGACAGGGTGGTCGGAACACCGGGGAGCCGTTTTTT
18 | TRBJ1-2 | many | NA | TRBV3-1 | CASSQEKGLGFTNYGYTF | TGTGCCAGCAGCCAAGAAAAGGGGCTAGGCTTTACTAACTATGGCTACACCTTC
12 | TRBJ2-2 | NA | NA | TRBV4-3 | CASSHVSGELFF | TGCGCCAGCAGCCACGTTTCCGGGGAGCTGTTTTTT
16 | TRBJ1-1 | many | NA | TRBV7-2 | CASSLRGTGLNTEAFF | TGTGCCAGCAGCTTACGCGGGACGGGGTTGAACACTGAAGCTTTCTTT
14 | TRBJ2-7 | many | TRBD1 | TRBV6-1 | CASSYEDRDYEQYF | TGTGCCAGCAGTTACGAGGACAGGGACTACGAGCAGTACTTC
12 | TRBJ2-7 | many | NA | TRBV2 | CASLTQGDEQYF | TGTGCCAGCTTGACCCAAGGGGACGAGCAGTACTTC
16 | TRBJ2-1 | many | TRBD2 | TRBV3-1 | CASSQDGLAGYNEQFF | TGTGCCAGCAGCCAAGATGGACTAGCGGGTTACAATGAGCAGTTCTTC
14 | TRBJ2-7 | many | NA | TRBV18 | CASSGGTSSYEQYF | TGTGCCAGCTCCGGGGGCACGAGCTCCTACGAGCAGTACTTC
14 | TRBJ1-2 | NA | NA | TRBV9 | CASGSGNRVHGYTF | TGTGCCAGCGGAAGCGGTAACAGGGTACATGGCTACACCTTC
14 | TRBJ2-1 | many | TRBD1 | TRBV7-2 | CASTGQGPYNEQFF | TGTGCCAGCACCGGACAGGGGCCCTACAATGAGCAGTTCTTC
18 | TRBJ2-5 | NA | TRBD1 | TRBV5-1 | CASSTMMRGQGQGETQYF | TGCGCCAGCAGCACCATGATGCGGGGACAGGGCCAGGGGGAGACCCAGTACTTC